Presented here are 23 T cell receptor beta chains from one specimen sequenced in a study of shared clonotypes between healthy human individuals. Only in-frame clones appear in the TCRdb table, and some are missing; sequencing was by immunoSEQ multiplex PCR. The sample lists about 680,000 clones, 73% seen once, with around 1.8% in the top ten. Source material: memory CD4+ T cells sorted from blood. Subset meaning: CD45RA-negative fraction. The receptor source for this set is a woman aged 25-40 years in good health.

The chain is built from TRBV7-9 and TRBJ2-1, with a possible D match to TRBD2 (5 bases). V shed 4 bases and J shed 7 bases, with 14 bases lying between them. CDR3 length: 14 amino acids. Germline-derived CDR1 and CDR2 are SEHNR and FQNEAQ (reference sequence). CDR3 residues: CASSWAGLSNEQFF. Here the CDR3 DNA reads TGTGCCAGCAGCTGGGCCGGACTTTCGAATGAGCAGTTCTTC.

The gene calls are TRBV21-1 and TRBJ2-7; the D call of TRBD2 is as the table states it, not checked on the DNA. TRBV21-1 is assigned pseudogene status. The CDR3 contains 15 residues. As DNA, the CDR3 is TGTGCCAGCAGCAATTTGGGCGGGGGCCTCTACGAGCAGTACTTC. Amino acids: CASSNLGGGLYEQYF.

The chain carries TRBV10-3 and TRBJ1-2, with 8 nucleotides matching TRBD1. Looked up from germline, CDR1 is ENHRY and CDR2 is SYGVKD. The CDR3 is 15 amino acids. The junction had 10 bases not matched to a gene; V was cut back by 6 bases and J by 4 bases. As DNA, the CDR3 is TGTGCCATCAGCGAACGGGACAGGTCACCCTATGGCTACACCTTC. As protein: CAISERDRSPYGYTF.

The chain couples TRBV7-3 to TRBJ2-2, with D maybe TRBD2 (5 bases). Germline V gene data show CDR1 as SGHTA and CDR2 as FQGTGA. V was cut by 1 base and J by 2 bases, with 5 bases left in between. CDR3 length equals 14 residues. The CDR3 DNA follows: TGTGCCAGCAGCTTAAGACTAAACACCGGGGAGCTGTTTTTT. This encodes CASSLRLNTGELFF. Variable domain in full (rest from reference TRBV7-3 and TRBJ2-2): GAGVSQTPSNKVTEKGKYVELRCDPISGHTALYWYRQSLGQGPEFLIYFQGTGAADDSGLPNDRFFAVRPEGSVSTLKIQRTERGDSAVYLCASSLRLNTGELFFGEGSRLTVL.

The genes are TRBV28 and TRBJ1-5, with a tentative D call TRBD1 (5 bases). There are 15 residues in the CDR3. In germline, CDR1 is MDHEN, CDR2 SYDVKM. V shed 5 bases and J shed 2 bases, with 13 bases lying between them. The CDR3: CASSPGGVGNQPQHF. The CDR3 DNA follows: TGTGCCAGCAGTCCCGGGGGGGTGGGCAATCAGCCCCAGCATTTT.

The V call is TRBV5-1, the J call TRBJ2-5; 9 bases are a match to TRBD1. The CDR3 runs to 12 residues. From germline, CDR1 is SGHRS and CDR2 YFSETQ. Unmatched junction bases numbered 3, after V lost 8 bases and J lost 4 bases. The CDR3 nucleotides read TGCGCCAGTGGGACAGGGCGAGAGACCCAGTACTTC. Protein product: CASGTGRETQYF.

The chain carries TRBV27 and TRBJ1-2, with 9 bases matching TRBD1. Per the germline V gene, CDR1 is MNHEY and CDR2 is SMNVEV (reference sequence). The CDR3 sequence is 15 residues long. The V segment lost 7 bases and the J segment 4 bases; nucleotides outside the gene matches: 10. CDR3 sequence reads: CASNPTGGESYGYTF. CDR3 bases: TGTGCCAGCAATCCGACAGGGGGAGAGAGCTATGGCTACACCTTC.

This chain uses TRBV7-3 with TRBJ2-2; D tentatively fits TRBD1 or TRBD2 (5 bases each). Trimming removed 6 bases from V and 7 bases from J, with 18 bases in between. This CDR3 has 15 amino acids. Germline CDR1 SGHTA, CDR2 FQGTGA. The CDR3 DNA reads TGTGCCAGCAGGATGGGACCGACTCAAGGCGGGGAGCTGTTTTTT. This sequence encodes CASRMGPTQGGELFF.

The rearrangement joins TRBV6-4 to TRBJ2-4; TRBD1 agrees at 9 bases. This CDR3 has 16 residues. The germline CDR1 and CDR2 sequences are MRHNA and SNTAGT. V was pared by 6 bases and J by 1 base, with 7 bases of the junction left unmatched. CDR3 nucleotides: TGTGCCAGCAGCCGCGGACAGGGGATTGCCAAAAACATTCAGTACTTC. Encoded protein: CASSRGQGIAKNIQYF.

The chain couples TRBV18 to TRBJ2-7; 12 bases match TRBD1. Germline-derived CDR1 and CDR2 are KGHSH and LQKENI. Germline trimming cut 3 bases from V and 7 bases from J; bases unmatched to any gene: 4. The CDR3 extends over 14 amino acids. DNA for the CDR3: TGTGCCAGCTCACCCGGGACAGGGGGCGAAGAGCAGTACTTC. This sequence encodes CASSPGTGGEEQYF.

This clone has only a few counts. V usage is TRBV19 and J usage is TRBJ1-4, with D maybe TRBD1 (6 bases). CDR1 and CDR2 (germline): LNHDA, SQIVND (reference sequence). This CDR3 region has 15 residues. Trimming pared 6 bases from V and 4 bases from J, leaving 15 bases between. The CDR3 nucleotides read TGTGCCAGTAGCATTCTACAGGGAGGTAATGAAAAACTGTTTTTT. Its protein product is CASSILQGGNEKLFF.

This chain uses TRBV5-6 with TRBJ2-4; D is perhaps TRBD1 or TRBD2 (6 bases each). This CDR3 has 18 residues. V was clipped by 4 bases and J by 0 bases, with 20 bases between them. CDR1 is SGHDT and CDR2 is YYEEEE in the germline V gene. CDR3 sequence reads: CASSPGATTTLAKNIQYF. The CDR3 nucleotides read TGTGCCAGCAGCCCGGGGGCGACAACTACATTAGCCAAAAACATTCAGTACTTC. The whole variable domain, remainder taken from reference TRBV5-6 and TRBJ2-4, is DAGVTQSPTHLIKTRGQQVTLRCSPKSGHDTVSWYQQALGQGPQFIFQYYEEEERQRGNFPDRFSGHQFPNYSSELNVNALLLGDSALYLCASSPGATTTLAKNIQYFGAGTRLSVL.

The CDR3 spells CAWRYTGELFF. CDR3 coding DNA: TGTGCCTGGAGATACACCGGGGAGCTGTTTTTT. The chain links TRBV30 to TRBJ2-2; the D is unclear. This CDR3 has 11 amino acids. In germline, CDR1 is GTSNPN, CDR2 SVGIG (reference sequence). V was clipped by 3 bases and J by 3 bases, with 2 bases between them.

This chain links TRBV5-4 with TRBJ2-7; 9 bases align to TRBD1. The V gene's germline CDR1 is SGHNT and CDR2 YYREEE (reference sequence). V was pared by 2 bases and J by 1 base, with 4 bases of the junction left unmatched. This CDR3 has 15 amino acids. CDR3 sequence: CASSFDRGTSYEQYF. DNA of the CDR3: TGTGCCAGCAGCTTCGACAGGGGGACATCCTACGAGCAGTACTTC. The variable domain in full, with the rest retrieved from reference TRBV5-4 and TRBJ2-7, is ETGVTQSPTHLIKTRGQQVTLRCSSQSGHNTVSWYQQALGQGPQFIFQYYREEENGRGNFPPRFSGLQFPNYSSELNVNALELDDSALYLCASSFDRGTSYEQYFGPGTRLTVT.

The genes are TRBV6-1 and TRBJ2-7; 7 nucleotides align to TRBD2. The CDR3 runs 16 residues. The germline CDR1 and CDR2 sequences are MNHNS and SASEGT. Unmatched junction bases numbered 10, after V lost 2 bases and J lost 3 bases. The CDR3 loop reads CASSEYDRLANYEQYF. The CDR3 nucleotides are TGTGCCAGCAGTGAATATGACCGACTAGCTAACTACGAGCAGTACTTC.

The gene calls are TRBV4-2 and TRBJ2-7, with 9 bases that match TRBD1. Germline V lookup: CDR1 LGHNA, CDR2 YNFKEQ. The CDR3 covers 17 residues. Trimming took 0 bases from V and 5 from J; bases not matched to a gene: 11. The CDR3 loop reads CASSQEGTGQGFHEQYF. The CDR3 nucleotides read TGTGCCAGCAGCCAAGAGGGTACGGGACAGGGCTTCCACGAGCAGTACTTC.

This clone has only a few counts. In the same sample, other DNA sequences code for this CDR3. The CDR3 DNA sequence: TGTGCCACCAGCAGAGATAGGGCAGGCGGCTACACCTTC. Residues: CATSRDRAGGYTF. The gene calls are TRBV15 and TRBJ1-2; D not certain. Trimming shortened V by 0 bases and J by 8 bases, and 10 bases separated the two germline ends. The CDR3 covers 13 residues. Germline V lookup: CDR1 LNHNV, CDR2 YYDKDF (reference sequence).

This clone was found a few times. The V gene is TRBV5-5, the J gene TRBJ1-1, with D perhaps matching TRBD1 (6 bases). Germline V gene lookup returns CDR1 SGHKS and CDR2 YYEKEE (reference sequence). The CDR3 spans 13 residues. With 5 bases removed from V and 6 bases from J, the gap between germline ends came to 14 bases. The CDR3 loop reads CASRNSGEAEAFF. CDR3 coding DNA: TGTGCCAGCAGGAACTCAGGGGAAGCTGAAGCTTTCTTT.

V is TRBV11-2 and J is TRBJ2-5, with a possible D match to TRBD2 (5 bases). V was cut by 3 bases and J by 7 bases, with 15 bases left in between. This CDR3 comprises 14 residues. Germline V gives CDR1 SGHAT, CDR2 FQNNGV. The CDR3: CASSFERVGVTQYF. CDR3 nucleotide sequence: TGTGCCAGCAGCTTCGAAAGGGTGGGAGTGACCCAGTACTTC.

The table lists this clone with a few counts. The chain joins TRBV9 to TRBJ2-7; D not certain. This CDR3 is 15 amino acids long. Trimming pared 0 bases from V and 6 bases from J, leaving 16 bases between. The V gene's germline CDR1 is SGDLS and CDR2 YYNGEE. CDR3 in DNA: TGTGCCAGCAGCGTAGGGATAACAAGATTAGCCGAGCAGTACTTC. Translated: CASSVGITRLAEQYF.

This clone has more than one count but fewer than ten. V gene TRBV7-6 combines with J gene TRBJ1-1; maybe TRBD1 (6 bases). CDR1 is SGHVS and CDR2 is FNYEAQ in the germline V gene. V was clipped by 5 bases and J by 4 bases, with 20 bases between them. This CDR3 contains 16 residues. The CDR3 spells CASSPRGDPRSTEAFF. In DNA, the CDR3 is TGTGCCAGCAGCCCAAGGGGGGACCCACGGAGCACTGAAGCTTTCTTT.

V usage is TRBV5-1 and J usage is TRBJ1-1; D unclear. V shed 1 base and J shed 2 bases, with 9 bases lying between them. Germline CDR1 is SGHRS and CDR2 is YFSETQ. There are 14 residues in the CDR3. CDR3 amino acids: CASSLKTSNTEAFF. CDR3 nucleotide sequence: TGCGCCAGCAGCTTGAAGACCTCAAACACTGAAGCTTTCTTT.

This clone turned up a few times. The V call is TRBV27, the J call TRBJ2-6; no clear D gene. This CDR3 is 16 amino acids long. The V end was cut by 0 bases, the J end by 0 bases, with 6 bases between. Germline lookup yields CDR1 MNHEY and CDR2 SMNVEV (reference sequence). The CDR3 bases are TGTGCCAGCAGTTTATCGATGGCCTCTGGGGCCAACGTCCTGACTTTC. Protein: CASSLSMASGANVLTF.